The clone carrying this T cell receptor (beta chain) was observed a few times. Unique molecular identifiers were built into the TCRbeta library. TCRdb reprocessed the PCR reads via MiXCR and lists one record per CDR3 protein. The profile shows about 540,000 distinct CDR3 sequences, about a sixth of them singletons. This CDR3 has 12 amino acids. CDR1 and CDR2 from the germline V gene are SQVTM and ANQGSEA. The V end lost 6 bases, the J end lost 4 bases, and 12 bases lay between the germline ends. These data come from a study of T-cell reconstitution after alpha-beta-depleted transplantation in children.

Sequenced material: PBMCs from the stem cell graft donor, taken from the stem cell graft. V and J are TRBV29-1 and TRBJ1-1, with TRBD1 as a possible D gene (6 bases). The TCR was taken from a human donor who donated a stem cell graft to a child with acute lymphoblastic leukemia. CDR3 amino acids: CSVRGARTEAFF. The CDR3 DNA reads as TGCAGCGTACGGGGGGCGCGCACTGAAGCTTTCTTT.